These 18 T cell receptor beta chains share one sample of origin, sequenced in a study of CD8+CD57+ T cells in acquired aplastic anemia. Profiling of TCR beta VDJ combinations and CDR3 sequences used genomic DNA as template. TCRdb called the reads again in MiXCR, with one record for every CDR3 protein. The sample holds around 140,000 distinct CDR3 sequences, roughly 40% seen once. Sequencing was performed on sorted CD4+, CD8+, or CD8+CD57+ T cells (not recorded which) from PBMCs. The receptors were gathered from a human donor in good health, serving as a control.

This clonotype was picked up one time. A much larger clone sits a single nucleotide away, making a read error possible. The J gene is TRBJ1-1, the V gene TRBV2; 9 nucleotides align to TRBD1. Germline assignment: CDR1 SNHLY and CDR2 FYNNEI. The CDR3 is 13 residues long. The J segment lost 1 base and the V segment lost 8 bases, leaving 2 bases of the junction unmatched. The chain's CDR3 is CASAGQGNTEAFF. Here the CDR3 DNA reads TGTGCCAGCGCGGGACAGGGGAACACTGAAGCTTTCTTT.

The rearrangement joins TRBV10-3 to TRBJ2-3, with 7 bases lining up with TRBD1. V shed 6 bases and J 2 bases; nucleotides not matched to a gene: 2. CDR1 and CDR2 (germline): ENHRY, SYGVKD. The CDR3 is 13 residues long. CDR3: CAIRGTDTDTQYF. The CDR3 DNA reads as TGTGCCATCAGGGGGACAGACACAGATACGCAGTATTTT.

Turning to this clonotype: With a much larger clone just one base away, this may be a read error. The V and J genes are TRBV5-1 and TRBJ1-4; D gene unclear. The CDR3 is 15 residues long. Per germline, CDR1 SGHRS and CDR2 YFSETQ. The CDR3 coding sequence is TGCGCCAGCAGCTTGGCTTTAGGATCGAGGGAAAAACTGTCTTTT. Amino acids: CASSLALGSREKLSF.

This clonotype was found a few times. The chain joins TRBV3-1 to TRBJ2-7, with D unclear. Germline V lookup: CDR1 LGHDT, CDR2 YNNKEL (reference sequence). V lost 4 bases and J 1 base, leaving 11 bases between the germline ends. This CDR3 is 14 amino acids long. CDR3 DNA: TGTGCCAGCAGCCCTATACAATTATCCTACGAGCAGTACTTC. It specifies CASSPIQLSYEQYF.

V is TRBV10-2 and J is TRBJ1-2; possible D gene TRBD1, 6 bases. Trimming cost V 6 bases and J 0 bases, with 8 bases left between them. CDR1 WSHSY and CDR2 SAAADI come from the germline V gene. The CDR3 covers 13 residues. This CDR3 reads CASRTGANYGYTF. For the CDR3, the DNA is TGCGCCAGCAGGACAGGAGCTAACTATGGCTACACCTTC.

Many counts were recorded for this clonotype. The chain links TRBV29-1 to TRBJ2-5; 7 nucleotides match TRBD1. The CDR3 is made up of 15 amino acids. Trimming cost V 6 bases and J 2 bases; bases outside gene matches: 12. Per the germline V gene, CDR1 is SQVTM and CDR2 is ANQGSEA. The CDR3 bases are TGCAGCGTCGAGTACAGGGGAGCTTTACAAGAGACCCAGTACTTC. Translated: CSVEYRGALQETQYF.

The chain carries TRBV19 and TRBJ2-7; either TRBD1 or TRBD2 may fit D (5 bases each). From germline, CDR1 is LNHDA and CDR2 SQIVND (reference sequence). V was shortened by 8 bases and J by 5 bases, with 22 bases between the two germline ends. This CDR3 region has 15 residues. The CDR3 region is CASGPPPPQGDEQYF. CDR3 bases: TGTGCCAGTGGACCCCCCCCCCCTCAGGGAGACGAGCAGTACTTC.

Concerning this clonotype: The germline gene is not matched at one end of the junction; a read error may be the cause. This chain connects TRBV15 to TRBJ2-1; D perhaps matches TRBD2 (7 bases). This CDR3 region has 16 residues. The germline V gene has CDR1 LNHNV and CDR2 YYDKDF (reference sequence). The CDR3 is CASSQVGAGAGDEQFF. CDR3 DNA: TGTGCCAGCAGCCAAGTTGGGGCGGGGGCCGGAGATGAGCAGTTCTTC.

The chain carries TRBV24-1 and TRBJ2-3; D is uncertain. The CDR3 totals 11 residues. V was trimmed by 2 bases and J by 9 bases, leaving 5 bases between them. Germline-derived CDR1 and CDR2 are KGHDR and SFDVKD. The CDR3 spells CATSDSYTQYF. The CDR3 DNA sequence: TGTGCCACCAGTGATTCGTACACGCAGTATTTT.

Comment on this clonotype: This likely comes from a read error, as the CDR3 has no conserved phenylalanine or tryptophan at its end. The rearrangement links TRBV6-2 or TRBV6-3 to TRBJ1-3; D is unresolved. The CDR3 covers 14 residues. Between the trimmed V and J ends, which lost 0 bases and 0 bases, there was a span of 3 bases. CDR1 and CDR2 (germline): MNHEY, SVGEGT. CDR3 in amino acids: CASSYSNSGNTIYS. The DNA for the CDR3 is TGTGCCAGCAGTTACTCAAACTCTGGAAACACCATATATTCT.

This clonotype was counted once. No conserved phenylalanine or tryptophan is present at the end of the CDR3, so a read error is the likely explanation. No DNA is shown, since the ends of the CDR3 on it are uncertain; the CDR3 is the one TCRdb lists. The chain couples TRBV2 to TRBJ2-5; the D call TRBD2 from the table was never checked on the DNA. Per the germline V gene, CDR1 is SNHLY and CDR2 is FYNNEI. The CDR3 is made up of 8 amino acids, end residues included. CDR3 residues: CASRGLAG.

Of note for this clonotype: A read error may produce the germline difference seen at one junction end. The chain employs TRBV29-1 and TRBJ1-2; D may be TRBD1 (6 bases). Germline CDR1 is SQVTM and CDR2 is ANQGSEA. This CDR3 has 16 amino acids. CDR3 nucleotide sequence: TGCAGCGTTGATACTGCGGGACAAACGACGGGCTATAGCTACACCTTC. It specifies CSVDTAGQTTGYSYTF.

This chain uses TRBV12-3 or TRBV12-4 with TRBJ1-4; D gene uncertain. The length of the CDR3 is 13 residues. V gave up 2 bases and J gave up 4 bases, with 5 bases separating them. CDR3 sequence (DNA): TGTGCCAGCAGTTTAAACAGTAATGAAAAACTGTTTTTT. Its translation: CASSLNSNEKLFF.

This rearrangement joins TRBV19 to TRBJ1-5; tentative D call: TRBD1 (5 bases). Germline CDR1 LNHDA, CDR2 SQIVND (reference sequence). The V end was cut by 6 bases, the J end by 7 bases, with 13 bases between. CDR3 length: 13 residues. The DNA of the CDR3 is TGTGCCAGTAGAGCGACAGCACAACAGCCCCAGCATTTT. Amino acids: CASRATAQQPQHF.

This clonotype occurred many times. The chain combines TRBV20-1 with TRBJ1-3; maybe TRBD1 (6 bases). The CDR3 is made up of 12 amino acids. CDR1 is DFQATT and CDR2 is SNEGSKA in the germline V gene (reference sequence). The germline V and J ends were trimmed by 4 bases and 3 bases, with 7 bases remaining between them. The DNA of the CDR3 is TGCAGTGCTAAAGGGGGTGGAAACACCATATATTTT. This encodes CSAKGGGNTIYF.

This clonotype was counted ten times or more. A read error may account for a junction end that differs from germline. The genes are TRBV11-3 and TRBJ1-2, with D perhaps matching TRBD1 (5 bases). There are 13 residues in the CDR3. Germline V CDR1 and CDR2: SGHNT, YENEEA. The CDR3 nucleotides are TGCGCCAGCAGCTTCTCCCAGGGTCTTGGCTACACCTTC. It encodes CASSFSQGLGYTF.

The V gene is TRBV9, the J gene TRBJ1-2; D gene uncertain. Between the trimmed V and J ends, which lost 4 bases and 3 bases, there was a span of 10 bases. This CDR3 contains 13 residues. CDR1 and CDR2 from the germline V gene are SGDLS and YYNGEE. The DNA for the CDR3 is TGTGCCAGCAGCTTTGAGCCTTACTATGGCTACACCTTC. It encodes CASSFEPYYGYTF.

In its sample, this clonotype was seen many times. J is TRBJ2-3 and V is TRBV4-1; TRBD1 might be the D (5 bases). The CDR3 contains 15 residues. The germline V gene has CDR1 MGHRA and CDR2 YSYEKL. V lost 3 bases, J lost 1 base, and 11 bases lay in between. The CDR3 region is CASSHNSGRTDTQYF. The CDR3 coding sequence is TGCGCCAGCAGCCATAACTCAGGGCGCACAGATACGCAGTATTTT.